This TCR beta chain was sequenced for a study of Graves' ophthalmopathy and Graves' hyperthyroidism. The ends were cut back, 1 base at V and 0 bases at J, with 12 bases in the middle. CDR3 length equals 16 residues. Germline lookup yields CDR1 MNHNS and CDR2 SASEGT. TCR beta CDR3 regions were amplified from RNA transcripts. Second-round multiplex PCR came after a first-round RT-PCR that employed HTBI primers. TCRdb redid the calling of the multiplex PCR reads with MiXCR, one entry per CDR3 protein. The table shows 170,000 or so distinct CDR3 sequences, with less than 45% occurring only once. Sequenced input: peripheral blood. The V gene is TRBV6-1, the J gene TRBJ1-1; D gene unclear. This receptor was taken from a woman between 40 and 50 years old with Graves' ophthalmopathy. The CDR3 protein is CASSEGLAALNTEAFF. In DNA form, the CDR3 reads TGTGCCAGCAGTGAAGGGCTAGCGGCTCTGAACACTGAAGCTTTCTTT.